The clone carrying this TCR beta chain was seen a single time. This specimen comes from a study of OX40 agonist ivuxolimab in advanced cancers. The overall study: With ivuxolimab, an agonistic anti-OX40 (CD134) antibody, patients were treated.

Assay: immunoSEQ multiplex PCR; the TCRdb copy retains only in-frame clones and omits some. Of about 9,100 clones listed, roughly 90% are singletons. The V end lost 8 bases, the J end lost 6 bases, and 13 bases lay between the germline ends. The germline gives CDR1 MNHEY, CDR2 SMNVEV (reference sequence). CDR3 size: 12 residues. The TCR sequence derives from an adult with an advanced solid tumor such as melanoma, head and neck, liver or kidney cancer. This sample comprised CD4+ or CD8+ T cells sorted from blood, obtained in a trial of the OX40 agonist ivuxolimab. The rearrangement joins TRBV27 to TRBJ1-1, with TRBD1 as a possible D gene (6 bases). CDR3 amino acids: CASGSDSPEAFF. The DNA of the CDR3 is TGTGCCAGCGGGTCGGACAGCCCTGAAGCTTTCTTT.